A selection of T cell receptor beta chains follows, all from one sample in a study of cytomegalovirus exposure and HLA in healthy donors. Method: immunoSEQ multiplex PCR; TCRdb's copy keeps in-frame clones and lacks some. The sample records approximately 220,000 clones, approximately 90% being singletons. Sequences were obtained from PBMCs. Receptor source: a woman aged 18-29 years in good health and CMV-seronegative. The CDR3 runs from the conserved cysteine through the conserved F or W. The order of the fields is CDR3 DNA, CDR3 protein, J gene, D gene, clone size, V gene. A D gene is named only where the DNA matches it firmly. The listing skips clone size in some rows; elsewhere it reads once, few, many or a size class.

TGTGCCAGCAGTTACACTAGCGGGACCTACGAGCAGTACTTC | CASSYTSGTYEQYF | TRBJ2-7 | TRBD2 | - | TRBV6-6
TGTGCCAGCAGCGTAGATCAGGGGGGCTACGAGCAGTACTTC | CASSVDQGGYEQYF | TRBJ2-7 | - | - | TRBV7-6
TGTGCCAGCAGCGTCCAGGGGGCCAACGTCCTGACTTTC | CASSVQGANVLTF | TRBJ2-6 | - | - | TRBV11-2
TGTGCCTGGAGTGTAAAGAACCGAGAAAACTATGGCTACACCTTC | CAWSVKNRENYGYTF | TRBJ1-2 | - | - | TRBV30
TGTGCCAGCAGTTTGAAAGGGACAGGGGTTCAGCCCCAGCATTTT | CASSLKGTGVQPQHF | TRBJ1-5 | TRBD1 | - | TRBV27
TGTGCCAGCAGCAGCCCGGGACAGGGAGGCAATCAGCCCCAGCATTTT | CASSSPGQGGNQPQHF | TRBJ1-5 | - | - | TRBV21-1
TGTGCCAGTAGTACGACAGGGGGTGGGCAGCCCCAGCATTTT | CASSTTGGGQPQHF | TRBJ1-5 | TRBD1 | - | TRBV19
TGTGCCAGCAGCGCTGGGCTTGGAAACACCATATATTTT | CASSAGLGNTIYF | TRBJ1-3 | - | - | TRBV9
TGTGCCAGCAGTCCCCATTCGAACACTGAAGCTTTCTTT | CASSPHSNTEAFF | TRBJ1-1 | - | - | TRBV6-5
TGTGCCAGCAGTCACGCCACAGGGGCAAGGGACTACGAGCAGTACTTC | CASSHATGARDYEQYF | TRBJ2-7 | TRBD1 | - | TRBV6-6
TGTGCCAGCAGCTTGGAGCCGAATCAGCCCCAGCATTTT | CASSLEPNQPQHF | TRBJ1-5 | - | few | TRBV5-4
TGTGCCAGCCAGGGAGGGACGAATGAAAAACTGTTTTTT | CASQGGTNEKLFF | TRBJ1-4 | - | - | TRBV2
TGTGCCAGAAGCTTAAAGAGACTAGCGGGAACCTCCTACAATGAGCAGTTCTTC | CARSLKRLAGTSYNEQFF | TRBJ2-1 | TRBD2 | - | TRBV5-3
TGTGCCAGTAGTGGGTGGGGGCATGTGAACACTGAAGCTTTCTTT | CASSGWGHVNTEAFF | TRBJ1-1 | - | - | TRBV19
TGTGCCTGGAGTCGCGACTCTGGCTACACCTTC | CAWSRDSGYTF | TRBJ1-2 | - | - | TRBV30
TGCAGCGTTGCGAACAGGGGGTCGCCGGGTACGCAGTATTTT | CSVANRGSPGTQYF | TRBJ2-3 | TRBD1 | - | TRBV29-1
TGTGCCAGCAGTCCCGGGACAGGGGTTTACGAGCAGTACTTC | CASSPGTGVYEQYF | TRBJ2-7 | TRBD1 | - | TRBV6-5
TGTGCCAGCAGCCACACTAGCAATTCGAACAATGAGCAGTTCTTC | CASSHTSNSNNEQFF | TRBJ2-1 | - | - | TRBV7-6
TGTGCCAGCAGTTTATGCGTCTGGGCCGACAGGGTCCAAGAGACCCAGTACTTC | CASSLCVWADRVQETQYF | TRBJ2-5 | TRBD1 | - | TRBV28
TGCGCCAGCAGCCAGTGGACAGGGCCGAACACTGAAGCTTTCTTT | CASSQWTGPNTEAFF | TRBJ1-1 | TRBD1 | - | TRBV4-1
TGTGCCACCAGTACTCTAGGGGCCGGGGAGACCCAGTACTTC | CATSTLGAGETQYF | TRBJ2-5 | - | - | TRBV28
TGCAGCGTTAAGGGGGAGACCCAGTACTTC | CSVKGETQYF | TRBJ2-5 | - | - | TRBV29-1
TGCGCCAGCAGCCAAAGACGAGGGACAACTAATGAAAAACTGTTTTTT | CASSQRRGTTNEKLFF | TRBJ1-4 | - | - | TRBV4-1
TGTGCCTGGAGTAAACAGGGGGCGCCCGAGCAGTACTTC | CAWSKQGAPEQYF | TRBJ2-7 | TRBD1 | - | TRBV30
TGTGCCAGCAGCCCAGGAGGGGGCAAAGACACTGAAGCTTTCTTT | CASSPGGGKDTEAFF | TRBJ1-1 | TRBD1 | - | TRBV9
TGTGCCAGCAGCTTAGCCCCCCTGGGCGGGCACTCCTACAATGAGCAGTTCTTC | CASSLAPLGGHSYNEQFF | TRBJ2-1 | - | - | TRBV11-2
TGCGCCAGCAGCACCCGACAGGGAAACACCGGGGAGCTGTTTTTT | CASSTRQGNTGELFF | TRBJ2-2 | TRBD1 | - | TRBV5-1
TGTGCCAGTCGGGGGGGCGGCACTGAAGCTTTCTTT | CASRGGGTEAFF | TRBJ1-1 | - | - | TRBV19